Listed below are T cell receptor beta chains from one sample, sequenced in a study of T cell responses to AZD1222 COVID-19 vaccine. Profiling relied on immunoSEQ multiplex PCR, and the TCRdb table lists in-frame clones only, not all of them. The sample lists 100,000 to 150,000 clones, 80% to 95% occurring once. The sample was peripheral blood, taken on day 0 of MenACWY control vaccination. The origin of the receptors is an adult in good health. Both conserved end residues are part of each CDR3. A D gene is named only where the DNA matches it firmly. Rows give clone size only sometimes, using once, few, many, or a class for an expanded clone.

clone_size: NA
v_call: TRBV5-8
j_call: TRBJ1-1
d_call: NA
cdr3_aa: CASSLAAGVNTEAFF
cdr3_nt: TGTGCCAGCAGCTTGGCCGCGGGGGTTAACACTGAAGCTTTCTTT

clone_size: few
v_call: TRBV6-2/TRBV6-3
j_call: TRBJ2-1
d_call: TRBD2
cdr3_aa: CASSSLGLALNEQFF
cdr3_nt: TGTGCCAGCAGTTCCCTCGGACTAGCATTGAATGAGCAGTTCTTC

clone_size: NA
v_call: TRBV6-2/TRBV6-3
j_call: TRBJ1-5
d_call: NA
cdr3_aa: CASSYQTLGGNQPQHF
cdr3_nt: TGTGCCAGCAGTTATCAGACTCTAGGGGGAAATCAGCCCCAGCATTTT

clone_size: NA
v_call: TRBV28
j_call: TRBJ2-7
d_call: NA
cdr3_aa: CASSLGQPISYEQYF
cdr3_nt: TGTGCCAGCAGTTTAGGCCAGCCGATTTCCTACGAGCAGTACTTC

clone_size: NA
v_call: TRBV6-2/TRBV6-3
j_call: TRBJ2-3
d_call: NA
cdr3_aa: CASSYSGGGRTDTQYF
cdr3_nt: TGTGCCAGCAGTTACTCGGGGGGGGGCCGTACAGATACGCAGTATTTT

clone_size: once
v_call: TRBV7-9
j_call: TRBJ2-3
d_call: TRBD1
cdr3_aa: CAARQGGSDTQYF
cdr3_nt: TGTGCCGCAAGACAGGGGGGGTCCGATACGCAGTATTTT

clone_size: once
v_call: TRBV2
j_call: TRBJ2-1
d_call: NA
cdr3_aa: CASRETARGQFF
cdr3_nt: TGTGCCAGCAGAGAGACGGCCCGGGGGCAGTTCTTC

clone_size: NA
v_call: TRBV18
j_call: TRBJ1-4
d_call: NA
cdr3_aa: CASSHRAQANEKLFF
cdr3_nt: TGTGCCAGCTCACACCGGGCCCAAGCCAATGAAAAACTGTTTTTT

clone_size: NA
v_call: TRBV6-6
j_call: TRBJ1-5
d_call: TRBD1
cdr3_aa: CASLQRGQGAREPQHF
cdr3_nt: TGTGCCAGCCTCCAAAGGGGACAGGGGGCTCGGGAGCCCCAGCATTTT

clone_size: NA
v_call: TRBV18
j_call: TRBJ2-7
d_call: NA
cdr3_aa: CASSRDQQGEQYF
cdr3_nt: TGTGCCAGCTCAAGGGACCAACAGGGCGAGCAGTACTTC

clone_size: few
v_call: TRBV29-1
j_call: TRBJ1-1
d_call: NA
cdr3_aa: CSALDAYRSPEAFF
cdr3_nt: TGCAGCGCTTTGGACGCTTACAGGTCCCCTGAAGCTTTCTTT